This T cell receptor beta chain appears in the sequencing data of a study of T cells in Graves' hyperthyroidism and ophthalmopathy. General study findings and limits: Onset of ophthalmopathy came a median approximately 6 months after the model predicted it.

After removal of 6 bases from V and 1 base from J, the junction contained 26 bases not matched to a gene. Germline loops: CDR1 SEHNR, CDR2 FQNEAQ (reference sequence). The CDR3 loop spans 21 amino acids. Subjects with ophthalmopathy showed a Clinical Activity Score no lower than 3, a NOSPECS grade no lower than 4, and a duration shorter than 3 months. Used for diagnoses were clinical symptoms, serum thyroxine and TRAb, thyroid ultrasound and orbital computed tomography. The source material, RNA transcripts, was used to amplify TCR beta CDR3 regions. With the HTBI primer set, the TCR CDR3 went through a first round of RT-PCR. MiXCR, run by TCRdb on the multiplex PCR reads, gives a single entry per CDR3 protein. The profile shows fewer than 450,000 distinct CDR3 sequences, about an eighth of them singletons. With respect to this clonotype: Its antigen is undetermined.

Sample: blood. V and J are TRBV7-9 and TRBJ1-1, with 7 bases fitting TRBD1. The receptor was derived from a man in his fifties with Graves' ophthalmopathy. The CDR3 bases are TGTGCCAGCAGGCCGGCCCATAAAGAGAGACAGGGAGGGATAGGGAACACTGAAGCTTTCTTT. Translated, it gives CASRPAHKERQGGIGNTEAFF.